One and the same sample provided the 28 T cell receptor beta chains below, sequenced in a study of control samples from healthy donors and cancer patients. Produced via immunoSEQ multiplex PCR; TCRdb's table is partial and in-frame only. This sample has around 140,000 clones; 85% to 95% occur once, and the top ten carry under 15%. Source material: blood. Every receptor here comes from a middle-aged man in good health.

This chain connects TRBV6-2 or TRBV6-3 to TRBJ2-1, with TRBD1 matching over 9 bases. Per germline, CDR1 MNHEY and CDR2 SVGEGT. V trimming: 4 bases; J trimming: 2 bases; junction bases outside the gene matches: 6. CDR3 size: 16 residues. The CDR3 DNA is TGTGCCAGCAGTTCCCACAGGGGGCCCCCCTACAATGAGCAGTTCTTC. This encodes CASSSHRGPPYNEQFF.

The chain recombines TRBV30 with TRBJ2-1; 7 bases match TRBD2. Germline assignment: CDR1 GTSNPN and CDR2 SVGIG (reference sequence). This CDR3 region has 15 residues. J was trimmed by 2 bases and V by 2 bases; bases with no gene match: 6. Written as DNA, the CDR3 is TGTGCCTGGAGTACACAAGCGGGACCCTACAATGAGCAGTTCTTC. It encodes CAWSTQAGPYNEQFF.

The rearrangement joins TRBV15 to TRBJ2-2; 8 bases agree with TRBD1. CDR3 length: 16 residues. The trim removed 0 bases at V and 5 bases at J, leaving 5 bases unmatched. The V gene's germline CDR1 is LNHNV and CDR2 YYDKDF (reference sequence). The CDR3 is CATSRDGQGRTGELFF. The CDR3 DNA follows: TGTGCCACCAGCAGAGATGGACAGGGACGGACCGGGGAGCTGTTTTTT.

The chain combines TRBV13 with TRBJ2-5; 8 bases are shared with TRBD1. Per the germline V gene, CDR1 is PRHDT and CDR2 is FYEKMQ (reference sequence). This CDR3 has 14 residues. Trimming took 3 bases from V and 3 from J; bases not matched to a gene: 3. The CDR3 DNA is TGTGCCAGCAGCTTCTCAGGGGGCGAAGAGACCCAGTACTTC. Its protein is CASSFSGGEETQYF.

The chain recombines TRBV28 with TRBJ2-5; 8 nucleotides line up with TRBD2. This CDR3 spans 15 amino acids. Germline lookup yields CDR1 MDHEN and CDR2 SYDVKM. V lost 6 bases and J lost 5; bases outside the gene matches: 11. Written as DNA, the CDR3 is TGTGCCAGCAGCCTAACGGGGGGGGGCACTGAGACCCAGTACTTC. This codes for CASSLTGGGTETQYF.

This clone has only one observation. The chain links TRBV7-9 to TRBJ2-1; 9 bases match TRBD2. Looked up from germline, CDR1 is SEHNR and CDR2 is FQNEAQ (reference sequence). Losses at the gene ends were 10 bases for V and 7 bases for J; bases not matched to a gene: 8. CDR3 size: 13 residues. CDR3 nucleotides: TGTGCCAAGGCGGGGGGGCCCTTTAATGAGCAGTTCTTC. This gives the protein CAKAGGPFNEQFF. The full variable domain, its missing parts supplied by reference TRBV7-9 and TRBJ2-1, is DTGVSQNPRHKITKRGQNVTFRCDPISEHNRLYWYRQTLGQGPEFLTYFQNEAQLEKSRLLSDRFSAERPKGSFSTLEIQRTEQGDSAMYLCAKAGGPFNEQFFGPGTRLTVL.

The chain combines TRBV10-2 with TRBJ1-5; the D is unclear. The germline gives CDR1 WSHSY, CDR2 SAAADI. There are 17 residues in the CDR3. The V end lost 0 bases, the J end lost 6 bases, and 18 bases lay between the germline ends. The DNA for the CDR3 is TGCGCCAGCAGTGAGTCCGGATCTTCGGGGATCGGTCAGCCCCAGCATTTT. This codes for CASSESGSSGIGQPQHF.

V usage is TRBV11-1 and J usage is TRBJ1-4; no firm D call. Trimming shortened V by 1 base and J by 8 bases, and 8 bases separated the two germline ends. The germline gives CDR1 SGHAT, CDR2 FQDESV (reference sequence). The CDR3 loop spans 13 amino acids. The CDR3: CASSLGWVEKLFF. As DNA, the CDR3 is TGTGCCAGCAGCTTAGGGTGGGTAGAAAAACTGTTTTTT.

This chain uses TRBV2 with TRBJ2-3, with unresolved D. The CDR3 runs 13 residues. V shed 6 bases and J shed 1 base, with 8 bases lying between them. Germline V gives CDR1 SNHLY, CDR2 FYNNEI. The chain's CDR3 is CASRTRGTDTQYF. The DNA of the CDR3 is TGTGCCAGCAGGACAAGGGGCACAGATACGCAGTATTTT.

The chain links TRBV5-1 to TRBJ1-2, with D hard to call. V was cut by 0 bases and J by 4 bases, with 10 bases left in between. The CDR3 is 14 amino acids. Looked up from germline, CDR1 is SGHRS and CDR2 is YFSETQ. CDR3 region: CASSLVRQSYGYTF. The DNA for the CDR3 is TGCGCCAGCAGCTTGGTTCGGCAGTCCTATGGCTACACCTTC.

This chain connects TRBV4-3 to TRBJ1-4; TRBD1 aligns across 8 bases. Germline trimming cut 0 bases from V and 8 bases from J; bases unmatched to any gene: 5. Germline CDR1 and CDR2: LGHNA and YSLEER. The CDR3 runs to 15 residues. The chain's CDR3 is CASSQEGTGGEKLFF. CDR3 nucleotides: TGCGCCAGCAGCCAAGAAGGAACAGGGGGGGAAAAACTGTTTTTT.

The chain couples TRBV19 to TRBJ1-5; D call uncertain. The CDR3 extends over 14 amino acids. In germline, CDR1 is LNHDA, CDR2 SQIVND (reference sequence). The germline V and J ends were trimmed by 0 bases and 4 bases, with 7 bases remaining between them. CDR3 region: CASSIESLNQPQHF. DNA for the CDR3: TGTGCCAGTAGTATAGAGTCCCTTAATCAGCCCCAGCATTTT.

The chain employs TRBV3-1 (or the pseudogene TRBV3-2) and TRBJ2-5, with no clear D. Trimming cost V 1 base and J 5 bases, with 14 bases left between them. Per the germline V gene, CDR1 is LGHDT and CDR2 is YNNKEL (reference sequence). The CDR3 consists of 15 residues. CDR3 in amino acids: CASSQVMGMGETQYF. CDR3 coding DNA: TGTGCCAGCAGCCAAGTAATGGGGATGGGGGAGACCCAGTACTTC.

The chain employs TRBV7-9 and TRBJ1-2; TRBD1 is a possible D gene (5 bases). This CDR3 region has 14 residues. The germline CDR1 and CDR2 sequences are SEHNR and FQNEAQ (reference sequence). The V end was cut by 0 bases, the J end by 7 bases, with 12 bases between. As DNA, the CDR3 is TGTGCCAGCAGCTTAGCGGGGACCCTGGCTGGCTACACCTTC. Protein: CASSLAGTLAGYTF.

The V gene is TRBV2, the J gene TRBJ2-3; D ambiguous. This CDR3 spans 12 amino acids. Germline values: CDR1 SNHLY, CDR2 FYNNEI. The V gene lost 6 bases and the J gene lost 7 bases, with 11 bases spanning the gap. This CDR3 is CASRPGYYTQYF. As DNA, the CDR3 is TGTGCCAGCAGGCCAGGTTACTATACGCAGTATTTT.

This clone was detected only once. This chain's CDR3 is CASSFIAGATDTQYF. The CDR3 DNA reads TGTGCCAGCAGCTTTATAGCGGGGGCCACAGATACGCAGTATTTT. The chain recombines TRBV7-6 with TRBJ2-3, with 9 positions matching TRBD2. This CDR3 has 15 amino acids. Germline CDR1 and CDR2: SGHVS and FNYEAQ. Trimming at V came to 3 bases and at J to 2 bases, leaving 3 bases not matched to a gene.

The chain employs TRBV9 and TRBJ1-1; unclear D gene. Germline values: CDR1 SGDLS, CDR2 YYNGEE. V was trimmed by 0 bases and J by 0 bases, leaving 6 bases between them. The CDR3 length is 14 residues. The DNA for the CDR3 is TGTGCCAGCAGCGTAGCGGATATGAACACTGAAGCTTTCTTT. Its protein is CASSVADMNTEAFF.

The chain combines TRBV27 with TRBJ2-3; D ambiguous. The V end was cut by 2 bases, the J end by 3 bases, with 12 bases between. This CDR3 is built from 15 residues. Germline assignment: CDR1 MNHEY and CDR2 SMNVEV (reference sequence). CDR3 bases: TGTGCCAGCAGTTTACGAGTCCTAGGAACAGATACGCAGTATTTT. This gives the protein CASSLRVLGTDTQYF.

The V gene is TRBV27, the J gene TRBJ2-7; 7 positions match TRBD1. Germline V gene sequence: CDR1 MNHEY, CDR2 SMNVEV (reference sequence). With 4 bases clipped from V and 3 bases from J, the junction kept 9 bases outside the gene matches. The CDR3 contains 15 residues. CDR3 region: CASSSRQGNVYEQYF. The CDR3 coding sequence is TGTGCCAGCAGTTCCCGACAGGGTAATGTCTACGAGCAGTACTTC.

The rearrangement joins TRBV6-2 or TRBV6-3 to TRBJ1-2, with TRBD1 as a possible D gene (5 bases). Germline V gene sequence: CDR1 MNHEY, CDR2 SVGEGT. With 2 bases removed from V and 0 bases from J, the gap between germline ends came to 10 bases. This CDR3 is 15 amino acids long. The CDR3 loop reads CASSYGTRSNYGYTF. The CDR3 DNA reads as TGTGCCAGCAGTTACGGGACGAGGTCTAACTATGGCTACACCTTC.

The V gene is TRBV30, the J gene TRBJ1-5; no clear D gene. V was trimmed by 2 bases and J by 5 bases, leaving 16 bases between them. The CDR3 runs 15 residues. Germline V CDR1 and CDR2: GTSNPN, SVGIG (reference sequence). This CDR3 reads CAWSLRQPAHQPQHF. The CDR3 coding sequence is TGTGCCTGGAGTTTACGCCAACCTGCCCATCAGCCCCAGCATTTT.

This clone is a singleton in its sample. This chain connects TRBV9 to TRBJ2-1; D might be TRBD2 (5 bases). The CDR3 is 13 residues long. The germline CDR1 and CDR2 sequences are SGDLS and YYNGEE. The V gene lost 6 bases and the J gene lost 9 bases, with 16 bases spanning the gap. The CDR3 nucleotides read TGTGCCAGCAACCTAATAGGCGAGGGTGAGCAGTTCTTC. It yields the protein CASNLIGEGEQFF.

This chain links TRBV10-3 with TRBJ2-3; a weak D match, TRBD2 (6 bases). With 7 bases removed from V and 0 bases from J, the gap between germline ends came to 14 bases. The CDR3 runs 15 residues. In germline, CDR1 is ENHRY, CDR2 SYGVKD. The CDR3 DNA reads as TGTGCCATCACCGATAGCGGAGGGAGCACAGATACGCAGTATTTT. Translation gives CAITDSGGSTDTQYF.

DNA of the CDR3: TGTGCCAGCAGCTTCTCTAGTGGTCGGGGGAACTTATACAATGAGCAGTTCTTC. Translated, it gives CASSFSSGRGNLYNEQFF. This chain connects TRBV5-6 to TRBJ2-1, with a weak D call TRBD2 (6 bases). V was clipped by 2 bases and J by 4 bases, with 22 bases between them. The length of the CDR3 is 18 residues. CDR1 and CDR2 from the germline V gene are SGHDT and YYEEEE. Combining the CDR3 with reference TRBV5-6 and TRBJ2-1 gives the whole variable domain DAGVTQSPTHLIKTRGQQVTLRCSPKSGHDTVSWYQQALGQGPQFIFQYYEEEERQRGNFPDRFSGHQFPNYSSELNVNALLLGDSALYLCASSFSSGRGNLYNEQFFGPGTRLTVL.

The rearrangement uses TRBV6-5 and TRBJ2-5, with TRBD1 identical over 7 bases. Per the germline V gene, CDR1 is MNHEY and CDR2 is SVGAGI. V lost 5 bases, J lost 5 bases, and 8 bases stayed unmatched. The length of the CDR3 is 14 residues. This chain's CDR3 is CASSKYRGMETQYF. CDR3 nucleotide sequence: TGTGCCAGCAGTAAATACAGGGGAATGGAGACCCAGTACTTC.

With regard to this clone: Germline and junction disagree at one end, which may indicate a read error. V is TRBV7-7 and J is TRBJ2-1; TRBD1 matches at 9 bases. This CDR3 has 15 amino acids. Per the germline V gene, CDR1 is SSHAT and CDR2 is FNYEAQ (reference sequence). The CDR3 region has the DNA TGTGCTAGCAGCTTAGGGGGACAGGGAATATATGAGCAGTTCTTC. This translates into CASSLGGQGIYEQFF.

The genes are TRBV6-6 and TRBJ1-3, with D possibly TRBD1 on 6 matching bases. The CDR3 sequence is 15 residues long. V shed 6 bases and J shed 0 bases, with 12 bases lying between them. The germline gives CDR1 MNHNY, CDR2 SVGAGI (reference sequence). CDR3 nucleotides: TGTGCCAGCAGCCGCGACAGGTCCTCTGGAAACACCATATATTTT. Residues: CASSRDRSSGNTIYF.

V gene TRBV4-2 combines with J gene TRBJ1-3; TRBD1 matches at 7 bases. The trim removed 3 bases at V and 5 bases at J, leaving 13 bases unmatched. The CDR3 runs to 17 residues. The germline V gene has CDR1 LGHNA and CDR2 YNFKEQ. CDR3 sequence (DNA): TGTGCCAGCAGCCAGATTCGTGGTACAGGGGTCAGAAACACCATATATTTT. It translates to CASSQIRGTGVRNTIYF.